These T cell receptor beta chains were read from a single sample in a study of T cell responses to AZD1222 COVID-19 vaccine. Measured with immunoSEQ multiplex PCR; TCRdb has only the in-frame clones, and not every one. The sample carries roughly 160,000 clones, 88% recorded once. The sample here was peripheral blood, taken on day 0 of AZD1222 vaccination. The source is an adult in good health. Each CDR3 is given with its conserved first and last residue. D genes are given only for firm matches. Expanded clones get a size class; other rows say once, few or many, or leave the size out.

j_gene | abundance | v_gene | d_gene | CDR3nt | CDR3aa
TRBJ1-5 | . | TRBV3-1/TRBV3-2 | . | TGTGCAGCGGGTTGGGGGCGTCAGCCCCAGCATTTT | CAAGWGRQPQHF
TRBJ2-5 | . | TRBV9 | . | TGTGCCAGCAGCGTAGCTGGGGTCGGGCAGAATGGGAAAGAGACCCAGTACTTC | CASSVAGVGQNGKETQYF
TRBJ1-3 | . | TRBV9 | TRBD1 | TGTGCCAGCAGCGCTCGTCAACAGGGGGCTGGAAACACCATATATTTT | CASSARQQGAGNTIYF
TRBJ1-1 | . | TRBV5-1 | . | TGCGCCAGCAGCCAGGGACGGTTGAACACTGAAGCTTTCTTT | CASSQGRLNTEAFF
TRBJ2-2 | . | TRBV9 | TRBD1 | TGTGCCAGCAGCGCACAGGGGGCGCGGACCGGGGAGCTGTTTTTT | CASSAQGARTGELFF
TRBJ1-3 | . | TRBV28 | TRBD1 | TGTGCCGGCAGTTCGAGACAGGGGGGTGGAAACACCATATATTTT | CAGSSRQGGGNTIYF
TRBJ2-2 | . | TRBV11-3 | . | TGTGCCAGCAGCCCTAGGGGGGGTCGGGGCACCGGGGAGCTGTTTTTT | CASSPRGGRGTGELFF
TRBJ1-5 | . | TRBV3-1/TRBV3-2 | . | TGTGCCAGCAGCCCCTCAGCGAATCAGCCCCAGCATTTT | CASSPSANQPQHF
TRBJ1-6 | . | TRBV9 | . | TGTGCCAGCAGCGTAGCTACGGGGGACCTCCACTTT | CASSVATGDLHF
TRBJ1-1 | . | TRBV5-4 | . | TGTGCCAGCAGCTTTTCAGGGAGGGACACTGAAGCTTTCTTT | CASSFSGRDTEAFF
TRBJ2-2 | . | TRBV25-1 | . | TGTGCCAGCAGTGAAGGCGGGGAGCTGTTTTTT | CASSEGGELFF
TRBJ2-1 | . | TRBV6-5 | . | TGTGCCAGCAGTTACGCTCTTGAGCAGTTCTTC | CASSYALEQFF
TRBJ1-5 | once | TRBV4-3 | TRBD1 | TGCGCCAGCAGCCGGGACGCGATGGCGACAGGGGGAAATCAGCCCCAGCATTTT | CASSRDAMATGGNQPQHF
TRBJ2-7 | . | TRBV9 | . | TGTGCCAGCAGCTTCCTCGGGGGCGAGCAGTACTTC | CASSFLGGEQYF
TRBJ2-7 | . | TRBV7-2 | . | TGTGCCAGCAGCTTAGGGGCCGGGGTGGGGGCCCACGAGCAGTACTTC | CASSLGAGVGAHEQYF
TRBJ1-2 | . | TRBV19 | . | TGTGCCAGTAGTATCAAGGTCAACTATGGCTACACCTTC | CASSIKVNYGYTF
TRBJ2-1 | . | TRBV24-1 | TRBD2 | TGTGCCACCAGTGAAGGACTAGCGGGATTCTCCTACAATGAGCAGTTCTTC | CATSEGLAGFSYNEQFF
TRBJ1-1 | . | TRBV5-4 | TRBD1 | TGTGCCAGCAGCTTGGCTGGGGACAGGGCGGACACTGAAGCTTTCTTT | CASSLAGDRADTEAFF
TRBJ2-2 | . | TRBV27 | TRBD2 | TGTGCCACCTCGCTTCGGGCTAGCGGGGCCGGGGAGCTGTTTTTT | CATSLRASGAGELFF
TRBJ1-3 | . | TRBV18 | . | TGTGCCAGCTCACCGGATCAGGGGCAGGTCTCTGGAAACACCATATATTTT | CASSPDQGQVSGNTIYF
TRBJ1-1 | . | TRBV2 | . | TGTGCCAGCGGGGAGAACACTGAAGCTTTCTTT | CASGENTEAFF
TRBJ2-1 | few | TRBV3-1/TRBV3-2 | . | TGTGCCAGCAGCCCAGCAGACCCCGGGTCCTACAATGAGCAGTTCTTC | CASSPADPGSYNEQFF
TRBJ1-1 | . | TRBV3-1/TRBV3-2 | . | TGTGCCAGCAGCCAAGATAGGGGGAATGAAGCTTTCTTT | CASSQDRGNEAFF
TRBJ2-1 | . | TRBV2 | . | TGTGCCAGCAGTGTGGGGGCGAGCTCCTACAATGAGCAGTTCTTC | CASSVGASSYNEQFF
TRBJ1-5 | . | TRBV5-6 | . | TGTGCCAGCAGTCAAGGCCCAGGGGAAAGCAATCAGCCCCAGCATTTT | CASSQGPGESNQPQHF
TRBJ2-7 | . | TRBV7-3 | . | TGTGCCAGCGCTGGGAGAACCTACGAGCAGTACTTC | CASAGRTYEQYF
TRBJ2-3 | . | TRBV4-2 | TRBD2 | TGTGCCAGCAGCCAAAAGACTAGCGGGAGTACAGATACGCAGTATTTT | CASSQKTSGSTDTQYF
TRBJ2-1 | . | TRBV27 | . | TGTGCCAGCAGTCTTTGGGAGGGGGTAAGGAGTGAGCAGTTCTTC | CASSLWEGVRSEQFF
TRBJ2-1 | . | TRBV4-1 | TRBD1 | TGCGCCAGCAGCCAGGTTTTCCGGGACAGGGGTAATAATGAGCAGTTCTTC | CASSQVFRDRGNNEQFF
TRBJ1-5 | . | TRBV24-1 | . | TGTGCCACCAGTGGGACCTCCGATCAGCCCCAGCATTTT | CATSGTSDQPQHF
TRBJ1-2 | . | TRBV28 | . | TGTGCCAGCAGTTTACGCGTGGACAGTTTCTATGGCTACACCTTC | CASSLRVDSFYGYTF
TRBJ2-2 | . | TRBV24-1 | . | TGTGCCACCAGTGAAGCAAGAACATTCACCGGGGAGCTGTTTTTT | CATSEARTFTGELFF
TRBJ1-1 | . | TRBV6-1 | . | TGTGCCAGCAGTGAAGCCAGGATGAACACTGAAGCTTTCTTT | CASSEARMNTEAFF
TRBJ1-1 | . | TRBV29-1 | TRBD1 | TGCAGCGTCGGAACGGACAGGGACCACACTGAAGCTTTCTTT | CSVGTDRDHTEAFF
TRBJ1-2 | . | TRBV6-2/TRBV6-3 | TRBD1 | TGTGCCAGCAGTTACTTGGACAGGGCCTATGGCTACACCTTC | CASSYLDRAYGYTF
TRBJ1-1 | . | TRBV18 | . | TGTGCCAGCTCACCGTCGCAGGTAAACACTGAAGCTTTCTTT | CASSPSQVNTEAFF
TRBJ1-1 | . | TRBV6-6 | . | TGTGCCAGCAGGGACACTGAAGCTTTCTTT | CASRDTEAFF
TRBJ1-1 | . | TRBV7-2 | TRBD1 | TGTGCCAGCAGCCTGCGGGACAGGGGTGAAGCTTTCTTT | CASSLRDRGEAFF
TRBJ2-1 | . | TRBV9 | TRBD2 | TGTGCCAGCAGCGTAGAGCTAAAGCCTAGCGGGCCTAACAATGAGCAGTTCTTC | CASSVELKPSGPNNEQFF
TRBJ2-2 | few | TRBV5-1 | TRBD2 | TGCGCCAGCAGCACCGGGACTAGCGGGAGTAAAACCGGGGAGCTGTTTTTT | CASSTGTSGSKTGELFF
TRBJ1-6 | . | TRBV12-3/TRBV12-4 | TRBD1 | TGTGCCAGCGGACAGGAAAATTCACCCCTCCACTTT | CASGQENSPLHF